The rows below give T cell receptor beta chains drawn from one sample of a study of identical twins. TCRdb passed the 5' RACE reads through MiXCR, listing each CDR3 protein once. The sample lists 500,000 to 550,000 distinct CDR3 sequences, about a fifth occurring once. These same records also appear under a second study, on yellow fever vaccine responses in identical twins.

Sequenced input: CD4+ T cells sorted from blood. These receptors all come from a woman aged 18-29 years in good health. Both conserved end residues are part of each CDR3. A D gene is named only where the DNA matches it firmly. Clone size is not always given. Where it is, it says once, few, many or a class for expanded clones.

v_gene,d_gene,j_gene,abundance,CDR3nt,CDR3aa
TRBV2,-,TRBJ2-3,-,TGTGCCAGCACAACAGGCACAGATACGCAGTATTTT,CASTTGTDTQYF
TRBV20-1,-,TRBJ1-2,few,TGCAGTGCTAGAGATGGTGGGTGGGGTGGGTATGGCTACACCTTC,CSARDGGWGGYGYTF
TRBV3-1,-,TRBJ2-2,-,TGTGCCAGCAGCCCAACCTTTGTACCCGGGGAGCTGTTTTTT,CASSPTFVPGELFF
TRBV13,TRBD1,TRBJ2-2,-,TGTGCCAGCAGCTTAGACCGGGACAGGGTATCGAACACCGGGGAGCTGTTTTTT,CASSLDRDRVSNTGELFF
TRBV27,-,TRBJ2-7,-,TGTGCCAGCAGTTTAGTGGGGGACTCCTACGAGCAGTACTTC,CASSLVGDSYEQYF
TRBV7-2,TRBD2,TRBJ2-1,many,TGTGCCAGCAGCTCTAAGACTAGCGGGGGACACCGGAATGAGCAGTTCTTC,CASSSKTSGGHRNEQFF
TRBV9,TRBD1,TRBJ2-1,-,TGTGCCAGCAGCCAGGGGGATCCAGGCGGGTCCTACAATGAGCAGTTCTTC,CASSQGDPGGSYNEQFF
TRBV12-3/TRBV12-4,-,TRBJ1-3,few,TGTGCCAGTAGACACACCTCTGGAAACACCATATATTTT,CASRHTSGNTIYF
TRBV10-3,TRBD2,TRBJ2-1,few,TGTGCCATCAGTGAGTCGGGACTAGCGAACAATGAGCAGTTCTTC,CAISESGLANNEQFF
TRBV3-1,TRBD2,TRBJ2-3,few,TGTGCCAGCAGTACCATGGGGCTAGCGGGAGCTTCAGATACGCAGTATTTT,CASSTMGLAGASDTQYF
TRBV11-3,TRBD2,TRBJ2-1,-,TGTGCCAGCAGCCCCGTAGCGGGAGAAGGCACCTACAATGAGCAGTTCTTC,CASSPVAGEGTYNEQFF
TRBV6-1,-,TRBJ2-2,many,TGTGCCAGCGCAAGCTCCTGGGACACCGGGGAGCTGTTTTTT,CASASSWDTGELFF
TRBV3-1,-,TRBJ2-7,-,TGTGCCAGCAGCCAAACGGGACGCTACGAGCAGTACTTC,CASSQTGRYEQYF
TRBV7-9,-,TRBJ1-2,few,TGTGCCAGCAGCTTTATTCTTATTTTCGGCGCTTACTATGGCTACACCTTC,CASSFILIFGAYYGYTF
TRBV3-1,-,TRBJ2-3,-,TGTGCCAGCAGCCAACAGAACACAGATACGCAGTATTTT,CASSQQNTDTQYF
TRBV29-1,-,TRBJ1-1,-,TGCAGCGTTATCCATGGGGGGGCAGCTGCTTTCTTT,CSVIHGGAAAFF
TRBV20-1,-,TRBJ2-2,-,TGCAGTGCTAGAGGGGAGGGGGCAAGAGGGGAGCTGTTTTTT,CSARGEGARGELFF
TRBV3-1,-,TRBJ1-2,-,TGTGCCAGCAGCCAAGATTGGGAGGGGTTCGGTGGCTACACCTTC,CASSQDWEGFGGYTF
TRBV5-1,-,TRBJ2-2,few,TGCGCCAGCCACCCCCTAGGGCAAGGGAGCACCGGGGAGCTGTTTTTT,CASHPLGQGSTGELFF
TRBV5-5,-,TRBJ1-5,-,TGTGCCAGCAGCTTGGCCACAAGCAATCAGCCCCAGCATTTT,CASSLATSNQPQHF
TRBV6-8,-,TRBJ2-4,once,TGTGCCAGCAGTTACTCGATCGATAACATTCAGTACTTC,CASSYSIDNIQYF
TRBV6-1,-,TRBJ2-1,-,TGTGCCAGCAGCCGGGTAAAGGATATTAGGGAGCAGTTCTTC,CASSRVKDIREQFF
TRBV7-6,-,TRBJ2-2,-,TGTGCCAGCAGCCCAATCGGCACCGGGGAGCTGTTTTTT,CASSPIGTGELFF
TRBV28,TRBD1,TRBJ2-3,-,TGTGCCAGCAGTTTATTGGACAGGGTGGCAGATACGCAGTATTTT,CASSLLDRVADTQYF
TRBV5-1,-,TRBJ2-3,many,TGCGCCAGCAGCACAGACAGGAGCGGACTAATCACAGATACGCAGTATTTT,CASSTDRSGLITDTQYF
TRBV24-1,-,TRBJ2-3,few,TGTGCCACCAGTGGCCGGGGAACAATTCAACGCACAGATACGCAGTATTTT,CATSGRGTIQRTDTQYF
TRBV7-2,-,TRBJ2-5,-,TGTGCCAGCAGCTACGCAGGGCGCGGAGAGACCCAGTACTTC,CASSYAGRGETQYF
TRBV5-5,-,TRBJ1-5,few,TGTGCCAGCAGCCTGTGGCAGTTTAATCAGCCCCAGCATTTT,CASSLWQFNQPQHF
TRBV3-1,-,TRBJ1-4,-,TGTGCCAGCAGCCAACATAGAGGGGAGACAACTAATGAAAAACTGTTTTTT,CASSQHRGETTNEKLFF
TRBV5-1,TRBD1,TRBJ1-4,-,TGCGCCAGCAGCTCACAGGGGAAGGATGAAAAACTGTTTTTT,CASSSQGKDEKLFF
TRBV6-1,-,TRBJ1-4,few,TGTGCCAGCAGTCGCGGGGGGATGGGTGAAAAACTGTTTTTT,CASSRGGMGEKLFF
TRBV20-1,TRBD1,TRBJ2-1,few,TGCAGTGGCATAGGGGGCTACCGCGAGAGCTCCTACAATGAGCAGTTCTTC,CSGIGGYRESSYNEQFF
TRBV2,TRBD1,TRBJ1-4,few,TGTGCCAGCTCAGGGGGGCTGGGTGAAAAACTGTTTTTT,CASSGGLGEKLFF
TRBV9,TRBD2,TRBJ2-2,many,TGTGCCAGCAGCCCTCCAGGCGGGAGACTACTGGGCGGGGAGCTGTTTTTT,CASSPPGGRLLGGELFF
TRBV7-2,TRBD2,TRBJ2-3,-,TGTGCCAGCGCCTGGAGCGGGGGTACAGATACGCAGTATTTT,CASAWSGGTDTQYF
TRBV3-1,TRBD1,TRBJ2-1,-,TGTGCCAGCAGCCGAACCCAGGGGGCGCGAATCCATGAGCAGTTCTTC,CASSRTQGARIHEQFF
TRBV6-4,-,TRBJ1-1,-,TGTGCCAGCAGTGACGGCCTGAACACTGAAGCTTTCTTT,CASSDGLNTEAFF
TRBV12-3/TRBV12-4,-,TRBJ2-7,few,TGTGCCAGCAGTTTTGGCCAGGGCCGCTACGAGCAGTACTTC,CASSFGQGRYEQYF
TRBV3-1,TRBD2,TRBJ2-1,-,TGTGCCAGCAGCCAAAGGGCTAGCGGGAGCTCCTACAATGAGCAGTTCTTC,CASSQRASGSSYNEQFF
TRBV7-6,-,TRBJ1-3,-,TGTGCCAGCAGGCCTCTTGGGACACAAGGAAACACCATATATTTT,CASRPLGTQGNTIYF
TRBV5-1,TRBD2,TRBJ2-4,-,TGCGCCAGCAGCTTAAGTGGGCTAGCGGGAGTTGATGGCAAAAACATTCAGTACTTC,CASSLSGLAGVDGKNIQYF
TRBV12-3/TRBV12-4,-,TRBJ1-6,-,TGTGCCAGCAGTTTCGGCGGGAATTCACCCCTCCACTTT,CASSFGGNSPLHF